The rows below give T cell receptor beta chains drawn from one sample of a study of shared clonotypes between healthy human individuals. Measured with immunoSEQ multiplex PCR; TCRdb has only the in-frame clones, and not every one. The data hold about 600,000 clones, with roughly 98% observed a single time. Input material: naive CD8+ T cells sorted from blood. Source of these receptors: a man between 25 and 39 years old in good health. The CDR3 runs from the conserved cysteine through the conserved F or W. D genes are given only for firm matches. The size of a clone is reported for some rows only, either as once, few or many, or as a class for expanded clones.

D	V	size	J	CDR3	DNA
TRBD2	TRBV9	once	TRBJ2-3	CASSIGTRYTDTQYF	TGTGCCAGCAGCATTGGGACTAGGTACACAGATACGCAGTATTTT
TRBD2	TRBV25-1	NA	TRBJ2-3	CASSEFWTSGSQDTQYF	TGTGCCAGCAGTGAATTTTGGACTAGCGGATCACAAGATACGCAGTATTTT
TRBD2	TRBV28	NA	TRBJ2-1	CASSALAEPNEQFF	TGTGCCAGCAGCGCGCTAGCGGAGCCCAATGAGCAGTTCTTC
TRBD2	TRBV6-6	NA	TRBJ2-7	CASGRGWTYEQYF	TGTGCCAGCGGGCGGGGGTGGACCTACGAGCAGTACTTC
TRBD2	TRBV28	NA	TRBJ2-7	CASSSLAGNFYEQYF	TGTGCCAGCAGTTCTCTAGCGGGGAACTTCTACGAGCAGTACTTC
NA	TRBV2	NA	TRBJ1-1	CASSSWGGQNTEAFF	TGTGCCAGCAGTTCTTGGGGGGGGCAGAACACTGAAGCTTTCTTT
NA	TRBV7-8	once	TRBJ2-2	CASRTSSGNTGELFF	TGTGCCAGCAGGACGTCTTCTGGAAACACCGGGGAGCTGTTTTTT
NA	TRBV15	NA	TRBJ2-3	CATSNIAETQYF	TGTGCCACCAGCAATATAGCGGAAACGCAGTATTTT
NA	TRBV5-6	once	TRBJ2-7	CASSSLDYEQYF	TGTGCCAGCAGCTCCTTAGACTACGAGCAGTACTTC
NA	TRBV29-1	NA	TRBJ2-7	CSVEIGEGLEQYF	TGCAGCGTTGAGATCGGAGAGGGTCTCGAGCAGTACTTC
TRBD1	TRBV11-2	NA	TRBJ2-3	CASSFPGQEREYF	TGTGCCAGCAGCTTCCCAGGACAGGAAAGAGAGTATTTT
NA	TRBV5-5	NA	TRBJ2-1	CASSSPVSNEQFF	TGTGCCAGCAGCTCCCCCGTAAGCAATGAGCAGTTCTTC
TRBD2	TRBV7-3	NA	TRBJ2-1	CASSLTLSGLAGGLREQFF	TGTGCCAGCAGCTTAACCCTATCTGGACTAGCGGGAGGGCTCCGTGAGCAGTTCTTC
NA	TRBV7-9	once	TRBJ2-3	CASSPTPVLSQYF	TGTGCCAGCAGCCCAACCCCGGTTTTGTCGCAGTATTTT
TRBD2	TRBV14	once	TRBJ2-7	CASSKTGLAGNEQYF	TGTGCCAGCAGCAAAACCGGCCTAGCGGGGAACGAGCAGTACTTC
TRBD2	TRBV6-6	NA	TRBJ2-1	CASSAGGDQDEQFF	TGTGCCAGCAGTGCTGGGGGGGACCAGGATGAGCAGTTCTTC
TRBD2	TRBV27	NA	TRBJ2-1	CASSPFITGTSGGYNEQFF	TGTGCCAGCAGTCCCTTCATAACCGGGACTAGCGGGGGATACAATGAGCAGTTCTTC
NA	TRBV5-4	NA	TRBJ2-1	CASSSGDLAYNEQFF	TGTGCCAGCAGCTCTGGAGACCTGGCCTACAATGAGCAGTTCTTC
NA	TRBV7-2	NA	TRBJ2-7	CASSPPSGSSYEQYF	TGTGCCAGCAGCCCGCCGAGCGGGTCTTCCTACGAGCAGTACTTC
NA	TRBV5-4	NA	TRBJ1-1	CASFGRTEAFF	TGTGCCAGCTTTGGTCGGACTGAAGCTTTCTTT
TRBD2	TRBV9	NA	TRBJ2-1	CASSTEGLAPYNEQFF	TGTGCCAGCAGCACCGAGGGACTAGCGCCCTACAATGAGCAGTTCTTC
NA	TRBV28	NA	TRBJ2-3	CASSPTYTTDTQYF	TGTGCCAGCAGCCCTACATATACCACAGATACGCAGTATTTT
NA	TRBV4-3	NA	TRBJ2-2	CASSPSRAGELFF	TGCGCCAGCAGCCCGTCTAGGGCCGGGGAGCTGTTTTTT
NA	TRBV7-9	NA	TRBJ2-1	CASSPNGYNEQFF	TGTGCCAGCAGCCCTAATGGGTACAATGAGCAGTTCTTC
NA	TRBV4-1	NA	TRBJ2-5	CASSPFPAGTLQETQYF	TGCGCCAGCAGCCCCTTCCCCGCAGGAACTCTTCAAGAGACCCAGTACTTC
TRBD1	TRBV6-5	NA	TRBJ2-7	CASSRGTGTYEQYF	TGTGCCAGCAGCCGAGGGACAGGTACCTACGAGCAGTACTTC
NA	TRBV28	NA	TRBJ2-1	CASSLWDNEQFF	TGTGCCAGCAGTTTATGGGATAATGAGCAGTTCTTC
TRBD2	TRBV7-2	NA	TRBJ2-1	CASSSKRLAGNNEQFF	TGTGCCAGCAGCTCGAAGCGACTAGCGGGAAACAATGAGCAGTTCTTC
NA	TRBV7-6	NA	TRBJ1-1	CASSLAGNTEAFF	TGTGCCAGCAGCTTAGCAGGGAACACTGAAGCTTTCTTT
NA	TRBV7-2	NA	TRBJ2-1	CASNLGPGNEQFF	TGTGCCAGCAACCTTGGGCCCGGCAATGAGCAGTTCTTC
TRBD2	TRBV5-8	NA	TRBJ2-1	CASSPGLALYNEQFF	TGTGCCAGCAGCCCGGGACTAGCGCTTTACAATGAGCAGTTCTTC
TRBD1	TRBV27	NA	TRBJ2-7	CASSLGTGSYEQYF	TGTGCCAGCAGTCTCGGGACAGGCAGCTACGAGCAGTACTTC
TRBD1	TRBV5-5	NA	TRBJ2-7	CASSLFQGAYEQYF	TGTGCCAGCAGCTTGTTTCAGGGGGCGTACGAGCAGTACTTC
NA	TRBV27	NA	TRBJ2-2	CASRGETGELFF	TGTGCCAGTCGAGGGGAAACCGGGGAGCTGTTTTTT
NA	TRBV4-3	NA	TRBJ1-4	CASSPRQSATNEKLFF	TGCGCCAGCAGCCCTCGACAGTCAGCAACTAATGAAAAACTGTTTTTT
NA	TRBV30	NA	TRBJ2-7	CAWRLGGSYEQYF	TGTGCCTGGAGATTAGGAGGGAGCTACGAGCAGTACTTC
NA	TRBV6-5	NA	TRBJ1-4	CASSYSITEANEKLFF	TGTGCCAGCAGTTACTCGATCACAGAAGCTAATGAAAAACTGTTTTTT
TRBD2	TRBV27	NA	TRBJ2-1	CASSSGLEGYEQFF	TGTGCCAGCAGTTCGGGACTAGAAGGGTATGAGCAGTTCTTC
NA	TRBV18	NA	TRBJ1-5	CASSPNVVAGNQPQHF	TGTGCCAGCTCACCCAACGTTGTGGCAGGAAATCAGCCCCAGCATTTT
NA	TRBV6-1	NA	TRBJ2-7	CASSESLGLSYEQYF	TGTGCCAGCAGTGAAAGTTTAGGACTTTCCTACGAGCAGTACTTC
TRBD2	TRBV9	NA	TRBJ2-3	CASSVRAGGSTDTQYF	TGTGCCAGCAGCGTACGAGCGGGAGGGTCGACAGATACGCAGTATTTT
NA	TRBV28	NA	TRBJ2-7	CATGEDVPAHEQYF	TGTGCCACCGGGGAGGACGTCCCTGCCCACGAGCAGTACTTC
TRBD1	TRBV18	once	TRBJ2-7	CASSPLVLGQGYEQYF	TGTGCCAGCTCACCTCTTGTTTTGGGACAGGGCTACGAGCAGTACTTC
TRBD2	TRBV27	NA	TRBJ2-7	CASGLAGNNEQYF	TGTGCCAGCGGACTAGCGGGAAACAACGAGCAGTACTTC
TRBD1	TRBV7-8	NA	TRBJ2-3	CASRLLGTAPADTQYF	TGTGCCAGCAGACTCCTTGGGACAGCGCCCGCAGATACGCAGTATTTT
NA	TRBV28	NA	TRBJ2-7	CASRDNLYEQYF	TGTGCCAGCAGGGACAATCTCTACGAGCAGTACTTC
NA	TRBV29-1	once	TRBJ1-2	CSVEGEGTSYGYTF	TGCAGCGTTGAAGGTGAAGGCACTAGCTATGGCTACACCTTC
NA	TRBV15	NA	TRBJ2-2	CATSSQGSYELFF	TGTGCCACCAGCAGTCAGGGGTCCTACGAGCTGTTTTTT
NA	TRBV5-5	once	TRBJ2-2	CASSRRQGGGTGELFF	TGTGCCAGCAGCCGTCGACAGGGAGGAGGCACCGGGGAGCTGTTTTTT
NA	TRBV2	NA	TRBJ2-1	CASGASERNEQFF	TGTGCCAGCGGGGCTAGCGAGAGGAATGAGCAGTTCTTC
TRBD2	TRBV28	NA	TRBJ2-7	CASTGRVYEQYF	TGTGCCAGCACCGGGAGGGTCTACGAGCAGTACTTC